This T cell receptor beta chain appears in the sequencing data of a study of somatic mutations in cytotoxic T cells in rheumatoid arthritis. Study-wide points: With age, CD8+ clonality increased in rheumatoid arthritis patients, whereas no such increase appeared in healthy controls. Antigens targeted by the expanded CD8+ clones were unknown.

The data were produced by immunoSEQ multiplex PCR, yet TCRdb's version contains in-frame clones alone and is incomplete. The sample has approximately 18,000 clones, about 83% seen once. On this clone: The antigen remains unidentified.

The sample comprised CD8+ T cells sorted from blood. The sequence was obtained from an adult with rheumatoid arthritis.

CDR3 residues: CASSPQGEPNYGYTF. CDR3 in DNA: TGTGCCAGCAGCCCACAGGGGGAGCCTAACTATGGCTACACCTTC. The gene calls are TRBV9 and TRBJ1-2; 8 bases are shared with TRBD1. J gave up 0 bases and V 4 bases, and 5 bases lay outside the gene matches. The CDR3 loop spans 15 amino acids. The germline gives CDR1 SGDLS, CDR2 YYNGEE.